This TCR beta chain was recovered during a study of blood T cell repertoires in COVID-19 (TCRdb year 2020). With regard to the full study: Collaborator samples came from the United States, Italy and Spain and covered acute and convalescent phases of COVID-19. Deeply sampled blood TCRbeta repertoires from subjects exposed to, actively infected with, or recovered from COVID-19 were included in the dataset. The repertoires were released in a freely available public database intended as a resource for research on the immune response to SARS-CoV-2. A de-identified subject ID, COVID-19 status, age in years and sex were almost always included in the sample metadata. Samples were obtained from the ongoing ImmuneRACE study (first 160 participants) and from some 1,300 subjects provided by 6 global collaborators. The prospective study material was composed of cDNA or gDNA derived from T cells, B-cell-depleted T cells, or PBMCs. Where HLA class I and class II types were available, the types were taken from metadata supplied by the sample provider, not from assay-based typing. Broader findings and caveats from the paper: The amount of clinical and demographic metadata varied by source and participant and was provided uncurated.

Comments on this clone: No antigen is known for it. The input lacks base qualities; no much larger clone sits a single base away.

At one collaborating source in Seattle, patients were enrolled during active infection and were followed longitudinally through the course of disease. Each collaborating institution followed its own protocols to collect whole blood in K2EDTA tubes. Collaborator samples were shipped for TCRbeta analysis as frozen whole blood, isolated PBMCs, or DNA extracted from either sample type. The CDR3 has 13 amino acids, counting the end cysteine and phenylalanine. Only the CDR3 portion is preserved as DNA: 39 bases, with reading frame beginning at the first base. Based on the germline V gene, the CDR1 and CDR2 sequences are MDHEN and SYDVKM. V is shortened by 6 bases, J by 4 bases, and the region joining them spans 7 bases. The immunoSEQ Assay, a bias-controlled multiplex PCR, was used to amplify TCRbeta CDR3 regions from genomic DNA. Per the authors' processing: Nucleated cell counts per sample were estimated from amplification of reference gene primers within the assay. To quantify the absolute abundance of each unique TCRbeta CDR3 rearrangement, sequence reads were collapsed and filtered. For each sample, productive Simpson clonality was calculated as the square root of Simpson's diversity index across productive rearrangements. What TCRdb holds here is the immuneACCESS table cut down to in-frame rearrangements. Part of the clones is not present; checked against another copy, under half of the missing clones reflect an unresolved V gene, and the others are unexplained. That table is the source of V, J and clone size, and D and trimming were worked out from the DNA. The sample table shows 350,000 or so clones, and about nine tenths are seen once. Less than 5% of the sample is held by the ten biggest clonotypes.

The origin of this receptor is a woman aged 55-70 years with COVID-19, enrolled during active disease. Input material: peripheral blood. The chain links TRBV28 with TRBJ1-6, with the D segment identity uncertain. Read as DNA, the sequence is TGTGCCAGCAGGAGGGAGTATAATTCACCCCTCCACTTT. The translation is CASRREYNSPLHF. The full variable domain, with segments outside the CDR3 supplied by the reference TRBV28 and TRBJ1-6 proteins, appears as DVKVTQSSRYLVKRTGEKVFLECVQDMDHENMFWYRQDPGLGLRLIYFSYDVKMKEKGDIPEGYSVSREKKERFSLILESASTNQTSMYLCASRREYNSPLHFGNGTRLTVT.